This T cell receptor (beta chain) was recorded in a study of blood T cells in healthy people across ages. General study findings and limits: More naive CD4+ cells and higher diversity were found in long-lived than in aged donors.

It was with a sample-barcoded 5' primer and a J-beta primer mix that a second PCR of about 6 to 12 cycles was run. Sequencing of every sample gave 2.5 million or more CDR3-containing paired-end reads. TCRdb itself ran the 5' RACE reads through MiXCR, one entry per CDR3 protein. The top ten hold 3.5% to 4% of the sample, which has under 800,000 distinct CDR3 sequences, 20% to 25% seen once. This CDR3 is built from 15 residues. Germline V gene sequence: CDR1 SGDLS, CDR2 YYNGEE. V dropped 4 bases and J dropped 9 bases, with 20 bases sitting between them. Approximately 9.1 milliliters was the volume of peripheral blood drawn from each donor. Only a few counts were recorded for this clonotype. Its antigen is unknown.

The sequencing input was blood. The genes are TRBV9 and TRBJ2-4; D may be TRBD1 or TRBD2 (5 bases each). This TCR was recovered from a man aged 65-85 years in good health. This chain's CDR3 is CASSPGGGTGPIQYF. CDR3 in DNA: TGTGCCAGCAGCCCCGGAGGTGGAACGGGGCCCATTCAGTACTTC.